This TCR beta chain was sequenced for a study of cytomegalovirus exposure and HLA in healthy donors. Study-wide context: Around 80 million unique TCR sequences came from HLA-typed donors in an early release.

PCR amplification relied on 60 Vbeta primers (plus 13 Jbeta primers). Sequenced by immunoSEQ multiplex PCR; TCRdb stores in-frame clones only, minus some. The sample has about 150,000 clones, around 75% seen once; the top ten hold about 3.1%. Findings of the study overall: In a later analysis, HLA-associated beta chains showed higher expansion and lower generation probabilities than comparable chains.

A remark on this clone: The antigen remains unidentified.

Sequencing was done on a sample of PBMCs. This clonotype was obtained from a male donor in good health and CMV-seronegative.

The CDR3 DNA follows: TGTGCCAGCAGTCCGACTTGGGCAGGGGGCATGAATGAGCAGTTCTTC. Protein sequence: CASSPTWAGGMNEQFF. The rearrangement joins TRBV28 to TRBJ2-1; TRBD1 matches 8 bases. After removal of 5 bases from V and 7 bases from J, the junction contained 13 bases not matched to a gene. Per germline, CDR1 MDHEN and CDR2 SYDVKM. This CDR3 has 16 residues.